Presented here are 26 T cell receptor beta chains from one specimen sequenced in a study of blood T cell repertoires in COVID-19. Method: immunoSEQ multiplex PCR; TCRdb's copy keeps in-frame clones and lacks some. This table has approximately 270,000 clones, about 85% appearing once. Sequencing was done on a sample of peripheral blood. These receptors all come from a human donor with COVID-19, enrolled during active disease. The donor label of this sample is uncertain.

The chain has TRBV2 and TRBJ1-3, with TRBD1 as a possible D gene (6 bases). Germline CDR1 and CDR2: SNHLY and FYNNEI. V was clipped by 3 bases and J by 0 bases, with 6 bases between them. The CDR3 has 14 residues. The CDR3 here is CASSDRGSGNTIYF. CDR3 nucleotide sequence: TGTGCCAGCAGTGACAGGGGCTCTGGAAACACCATATATTTT.

The chain has TRBV7-2 and TRBJ2-5; 8 bases line up with TRBD2. The ends lost 2 bases at V and 1 base at J; junction bases unmatched: 3. The length of the CDR3 is 15 residues. In germline, CDR1 is SGHTA, CDR2 FQGNSA. As DNA, the CDR3 is TGTGCCAGCAGCTTACTAGCGGGCTTCCAAGAGACCCAGTACTTC. Protein: CASSLLAGFQETQYF.

The chain uses TRBV19 and TRBJ1-1; D gene unclear. Trimming cost V 6 bases and J 4 bases, with 15 bases left between them. CDR3 length: 14 residues. CDR1 LNHDA and CDR2 SQIVND come from the germline V gene (reference sequence). The CDR3 region is CASRPPARGTEAFF. The CDR3 DNA is TGTGCCAGTAGACCCCCGGCTCGAGGCACTGAAGCTTTCTTT. The full variable domain, its missing parts supplied by reference TRBV19 and TRBJ1-1, is DGGITQSPKYLFRKEGQNVTLSCEQNLNHDAMYWYRQDPGQGLRLIYYSQIVNDFQKGDIAEGYSVSREKKESFPLTVTSAQKNPTAFYLCASRPPARGTEAFFGQGTRLTVV.

V and J are TRBV9 and TRBJ2-2; D perhaps matches TRBD2 (6 bases). The CDR3 totals 19 residues. Trimming left V 0 bases short and J 6 bases short, with 24 bases between. Germline CDR1 SGDLS, CDR2 YYNGEE. This chain's CDR3 is CASSVGVRLPGELPGELFF. The CDR3 nucleotides read TGTGCCAGCAGCGTAGGTGTAAGGCTTCCGGGGGAGCTGCCCGGGGAGCTGTTTTTT.

This clone was counted a few times. CDR3 bases: TGTGCCAGTAGTGTACAGGGGGATGAAAAACTGTTTTTT. Translation: CASSVQGDEKLFF. This chain uses TRBV19 with TRBJ1-4, with 8 bases lining up with TRBD1. Per germline, CDR1 LNHDA and CDR2 SQIVND (reference sequence). This CDR3 is built from 13 residues. V shed 5 bases, J shed 6 bases, and the junction held 2 bases outside the gene matches.

V and J are TRBV28 and TRBJ1-1, with D maybe TRBD1 (5 bases). V lost 5 bases and J 10 bases, leaving 20 bases between the germline ends. The CDR3 has 14 amino acids. Germline V gene sequence: CDR1 MDHEN, CDR2 SYDVKM. The CDR3 sequence: CASSQHGAGRVAFF. In DNA form, the CDR3 reads TGTGCCAGCAGTCAGCATGGCGCGGGACGAGTAGCTTTCTTT.

This chain joins TRBV15 and TRBJ2-7; D may be TRBD2 (5 bases). The CDR3 totals 15 residues. Germline V gene lookup returns CDR1 LNHNV and CDR2 YYDKDF (reference sequence). V shed 5 bases and J shed 7 bases, with 21 bases lying between them. CDR3 residues: CATSPNQVGIGEQYF. The DNA of the CDR3 is TGTGCCACCAGCCCAAACCAAGTCGGGATAGGGGAGCAGTACTTC.

This chain links TRBV7-3 with TRBJ2-3, with 11 nucleotides matching TRBD2. CDR1 SGHTA and CDR2 FQGTGA come from the germline V gene. This CDR3 region has 14 residues. Trimming took 4 bases from V and 9 from J; bases not matched to a gene: 6. The CDR3 here is CASSSGTSGATQYF. CDR3 DNA: TGTGCCAGCAGCTCAGGGACTAGCGGAGCGACGCAGTATTTT.

V gene TRBV7-2 combines with J gene TRBJ2-1; 9 nucleotides agree with TRBD2. The CDR3 runs to 14 residues. Germline CDR1 reads SGHTA; CDR2 reads FQGNSA. Unmatched junction bases numbered 0, after V lost 4 bases and J lost 2 bases. The CDR3: CASSSSGTYNEQFF. CDR3 in DNA: TGTGCCAGCAGCTCTAGCGGGACCTACAATGAGCAGTTCTTC.

This clone has just one count. CDR3 sequence reads: CASTVTGKGYTF. In nucleotides, the CDR3 is TGTGCCAGTACAGTGACAGGAAAGGGCTACACCTTC. The gene calls are TRBV19 and TRBJ1-2, with a possible D match to TRBD1 (6 bases). Deletions cut 7 bases from V and 8 bases from J, with 14 bases between. Germline CDR1 is LNHDA and CDR2 is SQIVND (reference sequence). The CDR3 contains 12 residues.

In DNA, the CDR3 is TGTGCCACGATCCCCTGGGGACAGGATAACAATGAGCAGTTCTTC. Translating gives CATIPWGQDNNEQFF. The chain joins TRBV6-5 to TRBJ2-1, with TRBD1 matching over 8 bases. J gave up 5 bases and V 10 bases, and 13 bases lay outside the gene matches. This CDR3 has 15 amino acids. Germline CDR1 is MNHEY and CDR2 is SVGAGI.

This clone was counted a few times. The V and J genes are TRBV27 and TRBJ2-3; D is unclear. CDR1 is MNHEY and CDR2 is SMNVEV in the germline V gene (reference sequence). The CDR3 sequence is 15 residues long. Trimming shortened V by 2 bases and J by 6 bases, and 15 bases separated the two germline ends. The CDR3 loop reads CASSLVTPRLDTQYF. The CDR3 bases are TGTGCCAGCAGTTTAGTTACCCCCAGGTTGGATACGCAGTATTTT.

The chain is built from TRBV7-2 and TRBJ2-1, with D possibly being TRBD2 (6 bases). Trimming removed 3 bases at V and 5 bases at J, with 11 bases between. In germline, CDR1 is SGHTA, CDR2 FQGNSA. CDR3 size: 14 residues. DNA of the CDR3: TGTGCCAGCAGCTTTCCCGGGACTCACAATGAGCAGTTCTTC. Its translation: CASSFPGTHNEQFF. Combining the CDR3 with reference TRBV7-2 and TRBJ2-1 gives the whole variable domain GAGVSQSPSNKVTEKGKDVELRCDPISGHTALYWYRQSLGQGLEFLIYFQGNSAPDKSGLPSDRFSAERTGGSVSTLTIQRTQQEDSAVYLCASSFPGTHNEQFFGPGTRLTVL.

The chain links TRBV18 to TRBJ2-7; 7 bases fit TRBD2. The CDR3 has 17 residues. The germline V gene has CDR1 KGHSH and CDR2 LQKENI. With 0 bases clipped from V and 0 bases from J, the junction kept 8 bases outside the gene matches. The CDR3 nucleotides are TGTGCCAGCTCACCACCGGGAGCTAGCGGAAGCTCCTACGAGCAGTACTTC. It yields the protein CASSPPGASGSSYEQYF.

The table lists this clone with a count of one. The chain is built from TRBV3-1 (or the pseudogene TRBV3-2) and TRBJ2-7; 7 bases are shared with TRBD2. J was trimmed by 2 bases and V by 4 bases; bases with no gene match: 8. CDR1 LGHDT and CDR2 YNNKEL come from the germline V gene (reference sequence). This CDR3 spans 15 amino acids. The CDR3 bases are TGTGCCAGCAGCCCCATGGGGGGGAACCCCTACGAGCAGTACTTC. Translated: CASSPMGGNPYEQYF.

The chain employs TRBV6-6 and TRBJ2-1, with 11 bases aligning to TRBD2. V shed 6 bases and J 6 bases; nucleotides not matched to a gene: 7. In germline, CDR1 is MNHNY, CDR2 SVGAGI (reference sequence). The CDR3 extends over 15 amino acids. CDR3: CASSPLAGGGNEQFF. The CDR3 bases are TGTGCCAGCAGCCCCCTAGCGGGAGGCGGCAATGAGCAGTTCTTC.

Only a few counts were recorded for this clone. The chain links TRBV28 to TRBJ1-6, with a weak D call TRBD1 (6 bases). This CDR3 comprises 16 residues. Between the trimmed V and J ends, which lost 4 bases and 9 bases, there was a span of 19 bases. The germline gives CDR1 MDHEN, CDR2 SYDVKM. CDR3 protein: CASSSSGGAEGSPLHF. As DNA, the CDR3 is TGTGCCAGCAGTTCCTCGGGGGGGGCCGAGGGTTCACCCCTCCACTTT.

The rearrangement joins TRBV5-5 to TRBJ2-1; 11 positions match TRBD2. The CDR3 is 19 residues long. With V trimmed by 0 bases and J by 8 bases, 16 bases remained unmatched. Germline values: CDR1 SGHKS, CDR2 YYEKEE (reference sequence). This CDR3 is CASSLVTVIAGGLLHEQFF. CDR3 DNA: TGTGCCAGCAGCTTGGTTACGGTTATAGCGGGAGGGTTGTTGCATGAGCAGTTCTTC. The full variable domain, with the rest looked up from reference TRBV5-5 and TRBJ2-1, is DAGVTQSPTHLIKTRGQQVTLRCSPISGHKSVSWYQQVLGQGPQFIFQYYEKEERGRGNFPDRFSARQFPNYSSELNVNALLLGDSALYLCASSLVTVIAGGLLHEQFFGPGTRLTVL.

This chain links TRBV7-2 with TRBJ1-3, with TRBD1 identical over 7 bases. The CDR3 is 15 amino acids. V lost 5 bases and J lost 7; bases outside the gene matches: 11. Germline V gene sequence: CDR1 SGHTA, CDR2 FQGNSA. The CDR3, as DNA: TGTGCCAGCAGCCCGCGGACAGGAAAGCTGAACACCATATATTTT. Translated: CASSPRTGKLNTIYF.

The CDR3 sequence: CASSQGVGSAYEQYF. The CDR3 nucleotides are TGCGCCAGCAGCCAAGGGGTGGGCTCAGCTTACGAGCAGTACTTC. V and J are TRBV4-3 and TRBJ2-7; the D is unclear. CDR1 LGHNA and CDR2 YSLEER come from the germline V gene. The V and J ends lost 1 base and 4 bases respectively, with 14 bases between them. The length of the CDR3 is 15 residues.

This clone was observed a handful of times. This chain links TRBV5-4 with TRBJ1-2, with TRBD1 matching over 7 bases. The germline CDR1 and CDR2 sequences are SGHNT and YYREEE (reference sequence). This CDR3 has 15 amino acids. The junction had 12 bases not matched to a gene; V was cut back by 3 bases and J by 7 bases. The CDR3 DNA reads TGTGCCAGCAGCTCCCCGGGACAGCAGGTGAGTGGCTACACCTTC. This codes for CASSSPGQQVSGYTF.

The sample holds one count of this clone. J is TRBJ2-5 and V is TRBV5-6; D is possibly TRBD2 (7 bases). V was pared by 4 bases and J by 5 bases, with 18 bases between. This CDR3 has 15 residues. Germline V gives CDR1 SGHDT, CDR2 YYEEEE. CDR3 in DNA: TGTGCCAGCAGCCAGGTCGTGCGGGGGCGGGAGACCCAGTACTTC. Amino acids: CASSQVVRGRETQYF.

The chain recombines TRBV4-1 with TRBJ2-5; D is perhaps TRBD2 (6 bases). The CDR3 is 16 amino acids. Between the trimmed V and J ends, which lost 0 bases and 4 bases, there was a span of 15 bases. CDR1 is MGHRA, CDR2 YSYEKL, per germline. CDR3 DNA: TGCGCCAGCAGCCAAGAATCAGCCAGGAGGGGAGAGACCCAGTACTTC. Amino acids: CASSQESARRGETQYF.

The V gene is TRBV29-1, the J gene TRBJ1-1, with no clear D. V lost 6 bases to trimming and J lost 5 bases, with 19 bases between them. The CDR3 spans 14 residues. The germline gives CDR1 SQVTM, CDR2 ANQGSEA. This CDR3 reads CSVPREGSGTEAFF. In DNA, the CDR3 is TGCAGCGTCCCCCGGGAGGGATCGGGGACTGAAGCTTTCTTT.

The rearrangement links TRBV5-1 to TRBJ2-7; weak D call: TRBD2 (7 bases). The germline gives CDR1 SGHRS, CDR2 YFSETQ. V dropped 4 bases and J dropped 2 bases, with 16 bases sitting between them. This CDR3 is built from 15 residues. CDR3: CASSPGGGGTYEQYF. CDR3 sequence (DNA): TGCGCCAGCAGCCCCGGGGGAGGGGGTACCTACGAGCAGTACTTC.

The J gene is TRBJ1-2, the V gene TRBV9; perhaps TRBD1 as D (6 bases). Looked up from germline, CDR1 is SGDLS and CDR2 is YYNGEE. Trimming pared 0 bases from V and 6 bases from J, leaving 18 bases between. The CDR3 sequence is 16 residues long. The CDR3 here is CASSVGETGPPHGYTF. In DNA, the CDR3 is TGTGCCAGCAGCGTAGGAGAAACAGGGCCTCCCCATGGCTACACCTTC.